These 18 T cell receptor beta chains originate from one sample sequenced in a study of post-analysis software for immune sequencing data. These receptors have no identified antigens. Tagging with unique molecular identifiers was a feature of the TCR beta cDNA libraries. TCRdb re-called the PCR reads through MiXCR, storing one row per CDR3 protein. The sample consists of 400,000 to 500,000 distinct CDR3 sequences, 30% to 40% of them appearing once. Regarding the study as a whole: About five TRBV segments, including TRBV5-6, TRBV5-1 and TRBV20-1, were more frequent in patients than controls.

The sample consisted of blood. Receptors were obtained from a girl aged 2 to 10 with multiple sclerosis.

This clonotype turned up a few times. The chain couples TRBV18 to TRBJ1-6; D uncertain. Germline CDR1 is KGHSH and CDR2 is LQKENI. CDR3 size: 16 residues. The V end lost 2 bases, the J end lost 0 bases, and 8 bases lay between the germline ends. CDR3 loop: CASSPSPGSYNSPLHF. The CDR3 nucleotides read TGTGCCAGCTCACCATCCCCGGGCTCCTATAATTCACCCCTCCACTTT. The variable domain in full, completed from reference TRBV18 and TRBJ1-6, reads NAGVMQNPRHLVRRRGQEARLRCSPMKGHSHVYWYRQLPEEGLKFMVYLQKENIIDESGMPKERFSAEFPKEGPSILRIQQVVRGDSAAYFCASSPSPGSYNSPLHFGNGTRLTVT.

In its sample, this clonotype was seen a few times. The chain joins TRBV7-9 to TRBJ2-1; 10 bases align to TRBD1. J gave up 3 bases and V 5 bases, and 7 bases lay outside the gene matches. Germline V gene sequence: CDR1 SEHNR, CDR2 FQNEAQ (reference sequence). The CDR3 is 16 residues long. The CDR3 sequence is CASSTDRGHLYNEQFF. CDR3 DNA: TGTGCCAGCAGCACAGACAGGGGGCATCTCTACAATGAGCAGTTCTTC.

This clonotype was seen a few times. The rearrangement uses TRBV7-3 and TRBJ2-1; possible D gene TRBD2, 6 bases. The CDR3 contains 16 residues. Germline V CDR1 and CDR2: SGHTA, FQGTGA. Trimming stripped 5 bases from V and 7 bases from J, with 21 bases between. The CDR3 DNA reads TGTGCCAGCAGCCCAAGTCTAGCGAGATACATAAATGAGCAGTTCTTC. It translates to CASSPSLARYINEQFF.

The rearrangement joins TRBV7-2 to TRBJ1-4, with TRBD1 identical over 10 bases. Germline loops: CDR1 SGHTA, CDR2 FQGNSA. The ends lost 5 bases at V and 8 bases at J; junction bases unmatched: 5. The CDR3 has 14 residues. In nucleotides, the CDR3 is TGTGCCAGCAGCCGCGGGACAGGGGTCGAAAAACTGTTTTTT. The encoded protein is CASSRGTGVEKLFF. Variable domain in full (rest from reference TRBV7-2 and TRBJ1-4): GAGVSQSPSNKVTEKGKDVELRCDPISGHTALYWYRQSLGQGLEFLIYFQGNSAPDKSGLPSDRFSAERTGGSVSTLTIQRTQQEDSAVYLCASSRGTGVEKLFFGSGTQLSVL.

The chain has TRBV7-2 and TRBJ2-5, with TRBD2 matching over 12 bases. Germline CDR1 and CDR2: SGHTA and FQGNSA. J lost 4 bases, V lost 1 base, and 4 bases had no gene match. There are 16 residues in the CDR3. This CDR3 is CASSLGTSGTGETQYF. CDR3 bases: TGTGCCAGCAGCTTAGGGACTAGCGGGACGGGAGAGACCCAGTACTTC.

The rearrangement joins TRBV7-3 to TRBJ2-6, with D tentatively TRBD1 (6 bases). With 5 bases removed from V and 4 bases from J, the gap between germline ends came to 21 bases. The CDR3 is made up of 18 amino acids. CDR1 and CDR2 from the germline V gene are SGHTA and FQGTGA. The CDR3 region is CASSKGDRLAFGANVLTF. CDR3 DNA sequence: TGTGCCAGCAGCAAAGGCGACAGGCTTGCGTTCGGGGCCAACGTCCTGACTTTC. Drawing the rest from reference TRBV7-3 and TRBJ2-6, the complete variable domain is GAGVSQTPSNKVTEKGKYVELRCDPISGHTALYWYRQSLGQGPEFLIYFQGTGAADDSGLPNDRFFAVRPEGSVSTLKIQRTERGDSAVYLCASSKGDRLAFGANVLTFGAGSRLTVL.

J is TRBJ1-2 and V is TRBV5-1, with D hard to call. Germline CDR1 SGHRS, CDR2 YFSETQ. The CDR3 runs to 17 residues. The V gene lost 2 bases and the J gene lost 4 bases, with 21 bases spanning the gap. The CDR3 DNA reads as TGCGCCAGCAGCTTAGATCCGGGAAACTCCTTCTTCTATGGCTACACCTTC. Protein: CASSLDPGNSFFYGYTF.

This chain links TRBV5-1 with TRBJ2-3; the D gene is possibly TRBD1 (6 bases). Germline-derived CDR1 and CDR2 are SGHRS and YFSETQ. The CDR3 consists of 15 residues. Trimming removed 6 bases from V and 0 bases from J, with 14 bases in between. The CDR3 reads CASNESTGSTDTQYF. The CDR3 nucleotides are TGCGCCAGCAACGAATCGACAGGCAGCACAGATACGCAGTATTTT.

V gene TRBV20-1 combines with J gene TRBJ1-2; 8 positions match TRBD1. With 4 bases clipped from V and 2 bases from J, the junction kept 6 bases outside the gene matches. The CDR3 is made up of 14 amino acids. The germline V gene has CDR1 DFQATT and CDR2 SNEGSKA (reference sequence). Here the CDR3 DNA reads TGCAGTGCTAAAAACCAGGGGGCGAACTATGGCTACACCTTC. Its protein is CSAKNQGANYGYTF.

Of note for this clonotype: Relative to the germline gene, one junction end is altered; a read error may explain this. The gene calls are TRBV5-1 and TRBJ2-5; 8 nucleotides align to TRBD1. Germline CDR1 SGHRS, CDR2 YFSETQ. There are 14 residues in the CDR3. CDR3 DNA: TGTGCCAGCAGCTTAGGACAGGGAGGCGAGACCCAGTACTTC. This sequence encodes CASSLGQGGETQYF.

This chain's CDR3 is CASSQGQGEQYF. DNA of the CDR3: TGTGCCAGCAGCCAGGGGCAGGGCGAGCAGTACTTC. The genes are TRBV7-3 and TRBJ2-5; maybe TRBD1 (6 bases). The tail of the sequence fits TRBJ2-7 better, so the J call may be wrong. The CDR3 is 12 residues long. Germline V gives CDR1 SGHTA, CDR2 FQGTGA.

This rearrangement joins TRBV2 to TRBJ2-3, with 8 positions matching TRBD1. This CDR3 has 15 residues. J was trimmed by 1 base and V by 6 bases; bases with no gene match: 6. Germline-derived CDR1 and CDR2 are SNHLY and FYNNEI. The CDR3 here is CASSKDRDRTDTQYF. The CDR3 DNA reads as TGTGCCAGCAGCAAGGACAGGGACCGCACAGATACGCAGTATTTT. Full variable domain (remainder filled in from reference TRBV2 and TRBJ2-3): EPEVTQTPSHQVTQMGQEVILRCVPISNHLYFYWYRQILGQKVEFLVSFYNNEISEKSEIFDDQFSVERPDGSNFTLKIRSTKLEDSAMYFCASSKDRDRTDTQYFGPGTRLTVL.

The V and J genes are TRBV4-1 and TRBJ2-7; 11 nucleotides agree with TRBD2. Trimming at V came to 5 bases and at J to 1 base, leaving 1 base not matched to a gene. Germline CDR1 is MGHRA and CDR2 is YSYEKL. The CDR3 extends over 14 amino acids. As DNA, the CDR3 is TGCGCCAGCAGCATAGCGGGGGGGTCCTACGAGCAGTACTTC. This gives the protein CASSIAGGSYEQYF.

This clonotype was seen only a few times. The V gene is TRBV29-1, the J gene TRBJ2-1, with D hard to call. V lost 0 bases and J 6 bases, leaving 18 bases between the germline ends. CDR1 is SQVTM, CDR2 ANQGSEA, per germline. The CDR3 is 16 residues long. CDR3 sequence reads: CSVEDLKRPTINEQFF. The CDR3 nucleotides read TGCAGCGTTGAAGATTTGAAGAGACCCACTATCAATGAGCAGTTCTTC.

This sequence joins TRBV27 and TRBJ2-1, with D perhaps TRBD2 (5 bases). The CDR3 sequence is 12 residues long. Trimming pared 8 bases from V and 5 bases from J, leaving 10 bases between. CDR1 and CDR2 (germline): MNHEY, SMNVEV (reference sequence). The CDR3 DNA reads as TGTGCCAGCCAAATCGGGGACAATGAGCAGTTCTTC. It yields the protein CASQIGDNEQFF.

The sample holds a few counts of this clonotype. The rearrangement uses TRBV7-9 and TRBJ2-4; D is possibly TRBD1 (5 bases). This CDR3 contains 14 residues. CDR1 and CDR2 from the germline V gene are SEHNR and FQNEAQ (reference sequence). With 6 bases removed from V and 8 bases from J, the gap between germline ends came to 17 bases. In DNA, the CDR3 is TGTGCCAGCAGTTCTTACAACAGGAAGGACATTCAGTACTTC. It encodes CASSSYNRKDIQYF. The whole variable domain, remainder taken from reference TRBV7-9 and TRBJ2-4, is DTGVSQNPRHKITKRGQNVTFRCDPISEHNRLYWYRQTLGQGPEFLTYFQNEAQLEKSRLLSDRFSAERPKGSFSTLEIQRTEQGDSAMYLCASSSYNRKDIQYFGAGTRLSVL.

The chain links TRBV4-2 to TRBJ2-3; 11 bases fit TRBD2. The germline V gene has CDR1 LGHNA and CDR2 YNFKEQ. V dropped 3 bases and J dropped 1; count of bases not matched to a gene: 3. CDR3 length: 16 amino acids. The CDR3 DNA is TGTGCCAGCAGCCATACGACTAGCGGGGGCACAGATACGCAGTATTTT. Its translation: CASSHTTSGGTDTQYF.

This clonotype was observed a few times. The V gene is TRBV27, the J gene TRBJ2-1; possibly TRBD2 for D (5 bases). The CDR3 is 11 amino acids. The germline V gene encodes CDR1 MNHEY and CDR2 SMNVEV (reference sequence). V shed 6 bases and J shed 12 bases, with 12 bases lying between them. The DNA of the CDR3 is TGTGCCAGCAGAGGTTTGGACTGGCAGTTCTTC. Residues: CASRGLDWQFF.